The 18 T cell receptor beta chains reported below all come from one sample, sequenced in a study of CD8 T cells in ankylosing spondylitis. One entry per CDR3 protein, called by TCRdb with MiXCR from the 5' RACE reads. The sample consists of 150,000 to 200,000 distinct CDR3 sequences, 15% to 20% of them appearing once. The source material was blood, either unsorted or a sorted T cell fraction (not recorded which). The receptors were sampled from a male donor aged 10-29 years with ankylosing spondylitis or in good health (not recorded which).

This clonotype has more than one count but fewer than ten. The rearrangement links TRBV11-2 to TRBJ2-1, with TRBD2 matching over 10 bases. CDR1 and CDR2 (germline): SGHAT, FQNNGV. The CDR3 consists of 16 residues. After removal of 0 bases from V and 9 bases from J, the junction contained 8 bases not matched to a gene. CDR3 amino acids: CASSLDPSGRAGEQFF. The CDR3 DNA sequence: TGTGCCAGCAGCTTAGATCCAAGCGGGAGGGCGGGTGAGCAGTTCTTC.

This clonotype showed up many times. Here the CDR3 DNA reads TGCGCCAGCAGAGGCAGCGGAGGGGCTCAGGGCGAGCAGTACTTC. Translation gives CASRGSGGAQGEQYF. This chain uses TRBV5-1 with TRBJ2-7, with D tentatively TRBD2 (6 bases). With 5 bases removed from V and 6 bases from J, the gap between germline ends came to 21 bases. The CDR3 consists of 15 residues. Per germline, CDR1 SGHRS and CDR2 YFSETQ.

The V call is TRBV18, the J call TRBJ2-7; TRBD2 agrees at 12 bases. Trimming cost V 6 bases and J 5 bases; bases outside gene matches: 8. The CDR3 length is 15 residues. Germline V gene sequence: CDR1 KGHSH, CDR2 LQKENI. The CDR3 spells CASSLAGGPLNEQYF. The CDR3 nucleotides read TGTGCCAGCTCTCTAGCGGGAGGGCCCCTTAACGAGCAGTACTTC.

In this sample, this clonotype turned up a few times. This chain connects TRBV7-6 to TRBJ2-1; 10 positions agree with TRBD2. V lost 1 base to trimming and J lost 5 bases; unmatched junction nucleotides: 8. The CDR3 has 17 residues. Germline V gene data show CDR1 as SGHVS and CDR2 as FNYEAQ. CDR3 sequence reads: CASSLGIAGGPNNEQFF. CDR3 bases: TGTGCCAGCAGCTTAGGAATAGCGGGAGGACCTAACAATGAGCAGTTCTTC.

The chain combines TRBV29-1 with TRBJ2-3; no definite D call. The germline V gene encodes CDR1 SQVTM and CDR2 ANQGSEA. CDR3 length: 13 residues. The V and J ends lost 6 bases and 2 bases respectively, with 12 bases between them. In nucleotides, the CDR3 is TGCAGCGTCCGATCTCGGTACACAGATACGCAGTATTTT. Translated: CSVRSRYTDTQYF.

This clonotype was observed a handful of times. As DNA, the CDR3 is TGTGCCAGCAGCTTACCCAGGGACAGGGGCAGGGAGACCCAGTACTTC. Its protein product is CASSLPRDRGRETQYF. This chain joins TRBV7-6 and TRBJ2-5; 10 bases fit TRBD1. The ends lost 2 bases at V and 5 bases at J; junction bases unmatched: 8. The CDR3 has 16 residues. Germline CDR1 is SGHVS and CDR2 is FNYEAQ. The full variable domain, completed using reference TRBV7-6 and TRBJ2-5, is GAGVSQSPRYKVTKRGQDVALRCDPISGHVSLYWYRQALGQGPEFLTYFNYEAQQDKSGLPNDRFSAERPEGSISTLTIQRTEQRDSAMYRCASSLPRDRGRETQYFGPGTRLLVL.

At least ten counts were recorded for this clonotype. The chain is built from TRBV7-9 and TRBJ2-5; no definite D call. The CDR3 sequence is 12 residues long. The germline gives CDR1 SEHNR, CDR2 FQNEAQ (reference sequence). Trimming took 5 bases from V and 1 from J, leaving 5 bases between them. The chain's CDR3 is CASSPGQETQYF. The CDR3 DNA follows: TGTGCCAGCAGCCCAGGCCAAGAGACCCAGTACTTC.

This clonotype occurred a few times. The J gene is TRBJ1-2, the V gene TRBV30; D is unclear. The CDR3 runs 12 residues. Germline CDR1 GTSNPN, CDR2 SVGIG (reference sequence). V lost 2 bases to trimming and J lost 6 bases, with 10 bases between them. As DNA, the CDR3 is TGTGCCTGGAGTCCGGGTCGGGATGGCTACACCTTC. The encoded protein is CAWSPGRDGYTF.

In its sample, this clonotype was seen many times. CDR3 region: CAWTGLPNTEAFF. CDR3 bases: TGTGCCTGGACTGGGCTTCCGAACACTGAAGCTTTCTTT. The chain is built from TRBV30 and TRBJ1-1; no definite D call. The CDR3 sequence is 13 residues long. V shed 4 bases and J shed 1 base, with 10 bases lying between them. Germline V gene data show CDR1 as GTSNPN and CDR2 as SVGIG (reference sequence).

This clonotype was counted ten times or more. The chain combines TRBV20-1 with TRBJ2-5; D unclear. The CDR3 sequence is 10 residues long. V was trimmed by 0 bases and J by 4 bases, leaving 0 bases between them. CDR1 is DFQATT and CDR2 is SNEGSKA in the germline V gene (reference sequence). CDR3 protein: CSAREETQYF. The DNA of the CDR3 is TGCAGTGCTAGAGAAGAGACCCAGTACTTC.

This clonotype was observed many times. Likely a read error: the CDR3 ends without its conserved phenylalanine or tryptophan. The DNA is left out, because the CDR3 cannot be placed on it with certainty; the CDR3 is given as TCRdb lists it. The gene calls are TRBV5-1 and TRBJ1-1. The CDR3 comprises 9 residues, both ends counted. The germline CDR1 and CDR2 sequences are SGHRS and YFSETQ. The CDR3 protein is CASSLEDFA.

This sequence joins TRBV6-2 or TRBV6-3 and TRBJ2-7; a weak D match, TRBD2 (5 bases). Trimming cost V 6 bases and J 6 bases, with 9 bases left between them. The CDR3 length is 11 residues. Germline CDR1 and CDR2: MNHEY and SVGEGT. In DNA, the CDR3 is TGTGCCAGCAGATCGGCGGGCGAGCAGTACTTC. Protein: CASRSAGEQYF.

Many counts were recorded for this clonotype. V and J are TRBV20-1 and TRBJ2-1, with D unclear. CDR1 DFQATT and CDR2 SNEGSKA come from the germline V gene (reference sequence). The CDR3 covers 18 residues. V was shortened by 0 bases and J by 0 bases, with 18 bases between the two germline ends. The CDR3 loop is CSARDFRSRSSSYNEQFF. The CDR3 nucleotides are TGCAGTGCTAGAGATTTCCGCTCAAGAAGTAGCTCCTACAATGAGCAGTTCTTC.

This clonotype was counted ten times or more. The chain employs TRBV6-5 and TRBJ2-1; D might be TRBD2 (5 bases). The CDR3 has 15 amino acids. Germline V gene lookup returns CDR1 MNHEY and CDR2 SVGAGI. Trimming removed 6 bases from V and 4 bases from J, with 16 bases in between. CDR3 nucleotide sequence: TGTGCCAGCAGCTCCACTAGGCAGGAGTACAATGAGCAGTTCTTC. Its translation is CASSSTRQEYNEQFF.

The sample holds many counts of this clonotype. The chain is built from TRBV6-5 and TRBJ2-3; D remains unclear. Germline V gene lookup returns CDR1 MNHEY and CDR2 SVGAGI. V was shortened by 7 bases and J by 2 bases, with 10 bases between the two germline ends. This CDR3 spans 13 amino acids. The DNA of the CDR3 is TGTGCCAGCATACACGACTCCACAGATACGCAGTATTTT. Translating gives CASIHDSTDTQYF.

This clonotype was detected many times. The DNA for the CDR3 is TGTGCCAGCAGCTTGGAAGGGTATGAGCAGTTCTTC. Protein sequence: CASSLEGYEQFF. The chain is built from TRBV5-5 and TRBJ2-1, with D hard to call. Germline lookup yields CDR1 SGHKS and CDR2 YYEKEE (reference sequence). V lost 0 bases, J lost 8 bases, and 6 bases lay in between. This CDR3 has 12 amino acids.

This clonotype appeared many times. This rearrangement joins TRBV20-1 to TRBJ2-5, with 16 positions matching TRBD2. Germline CDR1 reads DFQATT; CDR2 reads SNEGSKA (reference sequence). The CDR3 is 18 residues long. V trimming: 2 bases; J trimming: 5 bases; junction bases outside the gene matches: 11. This CDR3 is CSARISGLAGGVSETQYF. CDR3 coding DNA: TGCAGTGCTAGAATTTCGGGACTAGCGGGAGGGGTGTCGGAGACCCAGTACTTC.

This clonotype was picked up one time. The rearrangement uses TRBV19 and TRBJ2-3; 8 positions match TRBD2. V lost 4 bases, J lost 2 bases, and 2 bases stayed unmatched. Germline V gene lookup returns CDR1 LNHDA and CDR2 SQIVND (reference sequence). The CDR3 consists of 14 residues. The CDR3 sequence: CASSTGLVTDTQYF. The CDR3 DNA is TGTGCCAGTAGTACGGGACTAGTCACAGATACGCAGTATTTT.